The next 20 T cell receptor beta chains were all read from a single sample in a study of shared clonotypes between healthy human individuals. Only in-frame clones appear in the TCRdb table, and some are missing; sequencing was by immunoSEQ multiplex PCR. The table includes under 1,900,000 clones, approximately 98.5% detected once. The sample was naive CD4+ T cells sorted from blood. Described subset: CD45RA+ positively selected. The receptors originated from a man aged 30 to 39 in good health.

The chain couples TRBV14 to TRBJ1-1, with D hard to call. Germline assignment: CDR1 SGHDN and CDR2 FVKESK. V shed 1 base and J shed 3 bases, with 6 bases lying between them. This CDR3 comprises 13 residues. CDR3 residues: CASSQGTHTEAFF. CDR3 in DNA: TGTGCCAGCAGCCAAGGAACGCACACTGAAGCTTTCTTT.

V usage is TRBV10-3 and J usage is TRBJ2-7; a possible D gene is TRBD2 (5 bases). Deletions cut 0 bases from V and 2 bases from J, with 8 bases between. CDR3 size: 14 residues. Germline V gene sequence: CDR1 ENHRY, CDR2 SYGVKD. As DNA, the CDR3 is TGTGCCATCAGTGAGTCCGGGGTGGCCTACGAGCAGTACTTC. Protein: CAISESGVAYEQYF.

The V call is TRBV5-1, the J call TRBJ2-1; D gene ambiguous. There are 15 residues in the CDR3. Trimming removed 4 bases at V and 4 bases at J, with 15 bases between. Germline assignment: CDR1 SGHRS and CDR2 YFSETQ. In DNA form, the CDR3 reads TGCGCCAGCAGCCTGACGCTGGACGGATACAATGAGCAGTTCTTC. Protein: CASSLTLDGYNEQFF.

As for this clone: The sample carries other DNA sequences with the same CDR3. The rearrangement joins TRBV9 to TRBJ1-2, with a possible D match to TRBD1 (5 bases). Trimming removed 2 bases from V and 2 bases from J, with 7 bases in between. The germline V gene has CDR1 SGDLS and CDR2 YYNGEE. The CDR3 runs to 13 residues. CDR3 protein: CASSVQGNYGYTF. CDR3 in DNA: TGTGCCAGCAGCGTCCAGGGCAACTATGGCTACACCTTC. Together with reference TRBV9 and TRBJ1-2, the CDR3 gives the full variable domain: DSGVTQTPKHLITATGQRVTLRCSPRSGDLSVYWYQQSLDQGLQFLIQYYNGEERAKGNILERFSAQQFPDLHSELNLSSLELGDSALYFCASSVQGNYGYTFGSGTRLTVV.

The genes are TRBV5-1 and TRBJ2-2; the D gene is possibly TRBD1 (6 bases). This CDR3 is built from 16 residues. The germline V gene has CDR1 SGHRS and CDR2 YFSETQ. V dropped 2 bases and J dropped 2 bases, with 13 bases sitting between them. CDR3 in amino acids: CASSFRGTGNTGELFF. Written as DNA, the CDR3 is TGCGCCAGCAGCTTCAGGGGAACGGGTAACACCGGGGAGCTGTTTTTT.

The V and J genes are TRBV30 and TRBJ2-7; D might be TRBD2 (5 bases). Looked up from germline, CDR1 is GTSNPN and CDR2 is SVGIG (reference sequence). This CDR3 region has 13 residues. V lost 5 bases and J lost 5, with 16 bases in between. The CDR3 sequence: CAWALDADDEQYF. For the CDR3, the DNA is TGTGCCTGGGCACTAGATGCCGACGACGAGCAGTACTTC.

The chain joins TRBV28 to TRBJ1-1, with D possibly being TRBD1 (6 bases). Trimming stripped 4 bases from V and 5 bases from J, with 17 bases between. Germline V CDR1 and CDR2: MDHEN, SYDVKM. The CDR3 runs to 15 residues. Written as DNA, the CDR3 is TGTGCCAGCAGTTCGCCAGGGGTCGGTCAGACTGAAGCTTTCTTT. This translates into CASSSPGVGQTEAFF.

The rearrangement links TRBV6-1 to TRBJ2-7, with D possibly TRBD2 on 5 matching bases. The germline V gene has CDR1 MNHNS and CDR2 SASEGT. Trimming stripped 4 bases from V and 3 bases from J, with 16 bases between. The CDR3 contains 15 residues. The CDR3 sequence: CASSVTGTAVYEQYF. The CDR3 DNA is TGTGCCAGCAGTGTAACGGGTACAGCGGTCTACGAGCAGTACTTC.

This sequence joins TRBV7-9 and TRBJ2-2; perhaps TRBD1 as D (6 bases). V lost 1 base and J 5 bases, leaving 14 bases between the germline ends. The germline CDR1 and CDR2 sequences are SEHNR and FQNEAQ (reference sequence). The length of the CDR3 is 16 residues. CDR3 DNA sequence: TGTGCCAGCAGCTTAGAAGAATTCAGGGGAACCGGGGAGCTGTTTTTT. Encoded protein: CASSLEEFRGTGELFF.

J is TRBJ2-1 and V is TRBV6-1; D gene unclear. Germline-derived CDR1 and CDR2 are MNHNS and SASEGT. CDR3 length: 11 amino acids. V was clipped by 5 bases and J by 8 bases, with 7 bases between them. Written as DNA, the CDR3 is TGTGCCAGCAGTAGAACGGATGAGCAGTTCTTC. This gives the protein CASSRTDEQFF.

This chain links TRBV6-5 with TRBJ1-5, with 9 bases lining up with TRBD1. This CDR3 is 15 amino acids long. J was trimmed by 6 bases and V by 6 bases; bases with no gene match: 9. Germline V lookup: CDR1 MNHEY, CDR2 SVGAGI. The DNA of the CDR3 is TGTGCCAGCAGCACCGGGACAGGGAGTTCTCAGCCCCAGCATTTT. Amino acids: CASSTGTGSSQPQHF.

V usage is TRBV6-6 and J usage is TRBJ1-2, with a tentative D call TRBD1 (5 bases). The CDR3 runs 14 residues. Trimming cost V 9 bases and J 1 base, with 15 bases left between them. CDR1 and CDR2 from the germline V gene are MNHNY and SVGAGI (reference sequence). In DNA, the CDR3 is TGTGCCAGTTCCCAGCGGGGGGGTAACTATGGCTACACCTTC. Translated: CASSQRGGNYGYTF.

V and J are TRBV7-9 and TRBJ2-1; TRBD2 matches 9 bases. Trimming removed 5 bases from V and 10 bases from J; junction bases left unmatched: 15. The CDR3 is 16 amino acids. Germline V gives CDR1 SEHNR, CDR2 FQNEAQ (reference sequence). The CDR3 DNA reads TGTGCCAGCAGCCCAATGACTAGCGGAAACCTTGAAGAGCAGTTCTTC. This encodes CASSPMTSGNLEEQFF.

The V call is TRBV6-1, the J call TRBJ2-5; the match to TRBD2 covers 9 bases. Germline V gene sequence: CDR1 MNHNS, CDR2 SASEGT. The V segment lost 3 bases and the J segment 4 bases; nucleotides outside the gene matches: 9. This CDR3 comprises 16 residues. CDR3 sequence: CASSDIIAGVGETQYF. The CDR3 DNA reads as TGTGCCAGCAGTGATATAATAGCGGGAGTGGGAGAGACCCAGTACTTC.

DNA of the CDR3: TGCGCCAGCAGTGATCTAGGACCCTACAATGAGCAGTTCTTC. It specifies CASSDLGPYNEQFF. This chain joins TRBV10-1 and TRBJ2-1, with D uncertain. Germline CDR1 reads WNHNN; CDR2 reads SYGVQD (reference sequence). Trimming left V 3 bases short and J 2 bases short, with 8 bases between. The CDR3 has 14 residues.

The rearrangement joins TRBV19 to TRBJ2-5; 7 nucleotides agree with TRBD2. The V gene end was trimmed by 3 bases and the J gene end by 1 base; junction bases not matched to a gene: 5. Per germline, CDR1 LNHDA and CDR2 SQIVND (reference sequence). This CDR3 spans 15 amino acids. The CDR3 coding sequence is TGTGCCAGTAGTATCCTGGGGGGGATCCAAGAGACCCAGTACTTC. This codes for CASSILGGIQETQYF.

The V and J genes are TRBV7-8 and TRBJ2-3, with TRBD2 as a possible D gene (6 bases). Trimming cost V 5 bases and J 1 base, with 16 bases left between them. The CDR3 loop spans 16 amino acids. Germline CDR1 reads SGHVS; CDR2 reads FQNEAQ. CDR3 in DNA: TGTGCCAGCAGCCCCACCGGGGGAGAGGGCACAGATACGCAGTATTTT. Protein sequence: CASSPTGGEGTDTQYF.

CDR3: CASTQMGGEDTEAFF. The CDR3 DNA reads TGTGCCAGCACCCAAATGGGGGGCGAGGACACTGAAGCTTTCTTT. This chain uses TRBV7-9 with TRBJ1-1; tentatively, D is TRBD1 (6 bases). The CDR3 length is 15 residues. The germline V and J ends were trimmed by 7 bases and 3 bases, with 18 bases remaining between them. Germline V CDR1 and CDR2: SEHNR, FQNEAQ (reference sequence).

The chain joins TRBV10-2 to TRBJ2-7; D may be TRBD2 (7 bases). The V and J ends lost 5 bases and 0 bases respectively, with 17 bases between them. This CDR3 has 16 amino acids. Germline V CDR1 and CDR2: WSHSY, SAAADI. The chain's CDR3 is CASSPGGGKSSYEQYF. In DNA form, the CDR3 reads TGCGCCAGCAGTCCTGGCGGGGGCAAAAGCTCCTACGAGCAGTACTTC.

The sample holds one count of this clone. V usage is TRBV7-2 and J usage is TRBJ2-7; a weak D match, TRBD2 (5 bases). Trimming removed 2 bases at V and 3 bases at J, with 23 bases between. The CDR3 contains 18 residues. Germline CDR1 reads SGHTA; CDR2 reads FQGNSA. DNA for the CDR3: TGTGCCAGCAGCTTAATCCCCTGGATTGCTAGCACCAACTACGAGCAGTACTTC. Encoded protein: CASSLIPWIASTNYEQYF.